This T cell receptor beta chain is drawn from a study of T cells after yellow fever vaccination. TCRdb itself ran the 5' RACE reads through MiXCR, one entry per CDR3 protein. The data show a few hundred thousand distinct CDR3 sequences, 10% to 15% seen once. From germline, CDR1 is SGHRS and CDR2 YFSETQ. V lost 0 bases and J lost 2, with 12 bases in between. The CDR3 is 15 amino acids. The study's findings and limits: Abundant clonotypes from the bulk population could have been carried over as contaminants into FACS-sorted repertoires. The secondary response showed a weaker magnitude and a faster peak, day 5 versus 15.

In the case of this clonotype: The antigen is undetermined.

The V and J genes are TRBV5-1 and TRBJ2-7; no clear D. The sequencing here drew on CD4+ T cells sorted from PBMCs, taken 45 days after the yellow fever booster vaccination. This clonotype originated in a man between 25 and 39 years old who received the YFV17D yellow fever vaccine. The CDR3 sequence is CASSLAITGAYEQYF. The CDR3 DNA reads TGCGCCAGCAGCTTGGCCATCACTGGCGCCTACGAGCAGTACTTC.